The rows below give T cell receptor beta chains drawn from one sample of a study of blood T cell repertoires in COVID-19. Assay used: immunoSEQ multiplex PCR; TCRdb lists only in-frame clones, some missing. The data hold about 400,000 clones, with around nine tenths observed a single time. Source material: peripheral blood. These receptors all stem from a human donor in a cohort sampled during active COVID-19. The CDR3 runs from the conserved cysteine through the conserved F or W.

V | CDR3
TRBV12-5 | CASGLSQTANNYGYTF
TRBV4-1 | CASSRSDRDDNSPLHF
TRBV20-1 | CSAGEGYGYTF
TRBV6-5 | CASNTLAGVYNEQFF
TRBV5-1 | CASSSSRETPNEKLFF
TRBV14 | CASSQDHVRANEQFF
TRBV9 | CASGGGPEGFSPLHF
TRBV27 | CASSPQDRNTEAFF
TRBV4-2 | CASSQGGGVKSETQYF
TRBV11-3 | CASSLGGAGQETQYF
TRBV7-8 | CASSASRNNEQFF
TRBV7-9 | CASSATEGGTGELFF
TRBV20-1 | CSASRDRGLNEQYF
TRBV6-2/TRBV6-3 | CASSYSPPTGVYNEQFF
TRBV19 | CASSISGIPRGYTF
TRBV5-1 | CASSFGGNYGYTF
TRBV6-1 | CASSETGTGSYEQYF
TRBV29-1 | CSALSGLGYEQYF
TRBV2 | CASSVQPNYGYTF
TRBV6-6 | CASSYPNYDGYTF
TRBV13 | CASSLAGAGADNEQFF
TRBV6-5 | CASSYGTGQETQYF
TRBV10-2 | CASSGLAGGEQYF
TRBV5-5 | CASSFMTGESSYNEQFF
TRBV2 | CASREPGTADHEQYF
TRBV3-1/TRBV3-2 | CASSRSGQGNKYF
TRBV28 | CASSVATEAFF
TRBV30 | CAWSPPLRNTEAFF
TRBV3-1/TRBV3-2 | CASSQGTGGFYEQYF
TRBV5-6 | CASSPLRTGDYGYTF
TRBV7-9 | CASSLYGTGDSYEQYF
TRBV9 | CASSVDRDTGNTIYF
TRBV3-1/TRBV3-2 | CASSQTRVDEQFF
TRBV3-1/TRBV3-2 | CASETSGIYEQYF
TRBV27 | CASSLEATYNEQFF
TRBV5-1 | CASSLGGTGGEQYF
TRBV7-9 | CASSSTSGRAGEQFF
TRBV30 | CAWTAKGGAGQPQHF
TRBV4-2 | CASSQGQGENYEQYF
TRBV2 | CASSGRGLEQETQYF
TRBV5-4 | CASSFQGETQYF
TRBV28 | CASSSDRISQETQYF
TRBV19 | CASSLDRGGDQPQHF
TRBV11-2 | CASSYRAGLDITGELFF
TRBV18 | CASSVAGGPSYNEQFF
TRBV9 | CASSVQASTDTQYF
TRBV9 | CASSNPGTGGYNEQFF
TRBV4-2 | CASSQQQGADTEAFF
TRBV3-1/TRBV3-2 | CASSQDTTLGGELFF
TRBV5-1 | CASRAGRISQETQYF
TRBV19 | CASNRGNTEAFF
TRBV4-1 | CASSQESGGTEAFF
TRBV7-7 | CASSLTAGGENEQFF
TRBV6-5 | CASSYSGQGSKKLFF
TRBV11-2 | CASSFERFGGEQYF
TRBV5-1 | CASSLAVGTYSFHF
TRBV6-6 | CASSYGDIGYTF
TRBV18 | CASSPLGEDYGYTF